The present entry profiles one T cell receptor beta chain with its context. Its antigen is not known. The junction departs from the called germline gene at one end, perhaps through a read error. The length of the CDR3 is 15 residues. The germline gives CDR1 SGHAT, CDR2 FQNNGV. TCRbeta libraries were built with three rounds of nested PCR, modified from ARM-PCR. In TCRdb, the multiplex PCR reads were re-called with MiXCR into one record per CDR3 protein. The table lists more than 85,000 distinct CDR3 sequences, roughly 74% of them singletons. This entry comes from a study of tumor and adjacent non-tumor tissue in lung cancer. Study-level points and caveats: Tumor TCR diversity, when higher, was linked to shorter survival.

The template was RNA from unsorted bulk tissue. Between August and November 2014, newly diagnosed, chemotherapy-naive lung cancer patients underwent thoracic surgery in China. The rearrangement uses TRBV11-2 and TRBJ2-5, with 7 bases aligning to TRBD1. Sequenced material: lung tumor tissue. The sequence was collected from a woman aged 55-69 years with non-small cell lung cancer. CDR3 coding DNA: TGTGCCAGTAGCTTAAACAGGGGCACCCAAGAGACCCAGTACTTC. The encoded protein is CASSLNRGTQETQYF.